The 23 T cell receptor beta chains below all came from one sample that was sequenced in a study of T cell responses to AZD1222 COVID-19 vaccine. Repertoires were generated with immunoSEQ multiplex PCR, while TCRdb's copy carries only in-frame clones and drops some. The sample holds about 94,000 clones, 85% seen once. The sample consisted of peripheral blood, taken 28 days after the second AZD1222 dose. These receptors were obtained from an adult who received the AZD1222 COVID-19 vaccine.

The chain couples TRBV6-2 or TRBV6-3 to TRBJ2-4; maybe TRBD1 (6 bases). CDR1 and CDR2 from the germline V gene are MNHEY and SVGEGT. V lost 2 bases and J 11 bases, leaving 16 bases between the germline ends. The CDR3 totals 14 residues. The CDR3 coding sequence is TGTGCCAGCAGTTACGGGGGCCTACGAGGCGTTCAGTACTTC. The encoded protein is CASSYGGLRGVQYF.

The V call is TRBV19, the J call TRBJ1-2, with TRBD1 matching 8 bases. The CDR3 extends over 14 amino acids. The germline gives CDR1 LNHDA, CDR2 SQIVND (reference sequence). With 4 bases clipped from V and 5 bases from J, the junction kept 6 bases outside the gene matches. The CDR3 protein is CASSRGQGWYGYTF. The CDR3 DNA reads TGTGCCAGTAGTAGAGGACAGGGATGGTATGGCTACACCTTC.

The chain recombines TRBV19 with TRBJ2-1, with TRBD1 as a possible D gene (6 bases). The V end was cut by 6 bases, the J end by 3 bases, with 21 bases between. The CDR3 contains 17 residues. Per the germline V gene, CDR1 is LNHDA and CDR2 is SQIVND (reference sequence). CDR3 residues: CASSRNLQGPGYNEQFF. In nucleotides, the CDR3 is TGTGCCAGTAGCCGTAACTTACAGGGACCGGGCTACAATGAGCAGTTCTTC. The full variable domain, in which reference TRBV19 and TRBJ2-1 provide the parts outside the CDR3, is DGGITQSPKYLFRKEGQNVTLSCEQNLNHDAMYWYRQDPGQGLRLIYYSQIVNDFQKGDIAEGYSVSREKKESFPLTVTSAQKNPTAFYLCASSRNLQGPGYNEQFFGPGTRLTVL.

V gene TRBV5-1 combines with J gene TRBJ1-3; D not certain. CDR3 length: 14 residues. V was pared by 4 bases and J by 4 bases, with 12 bases between. Germline V gene lookup returns CDR1 SGHRS and CDR2 YFSETQ. The CDR3 protein is CASSPGDSGNTIYF. The CDR3 region has the DNA TGCGCCAGCAGCCCCGGTGATTCCGGAAACACCATATATTTT.

The rearrangement joins TRBV6-5 to TRBJ1-6; D is possibly TRBD1 (6 bases). V was pared by 2 bases and J by 8 bases, with 13 bases between. Germline V gives CDR1 MNHEY, CDR2 SVGAGI. There are 15 residues in the CDR3. CDR3 protein: CASSYEGGTDSPLHF. The CDR3, as DNA: TGTGCCAGCAGTTACGAAGGGGGTACGGATTCACCCCTCCACTTT.

The gene calls are TRBV28 and TRBJ1-1; the D gene is possibly TRBD1 (6 bases). CDR3 size: 15 residues. The germline CDR1 and CDR2 sequences are MDHEN and SYDVKM. The V gene lost 6 bases and the J gene lost 4 bases, with 18 bases spanning the gap. CDR3 residues: CASSPSTGRSTEAFF. The CDR3 DNA is TGTGCCAGCAGCCCCTCCACAGGGAGGAGCACTGAAGCTTTCTTT.

V gene TRBV19 combines with J gene TRBJ1-1, with 8 bases that match TRBD1. There are 14 residues in the CDR3. Germline V gives CDR1 LNHDA, CDR2 SQIVND (reference sequence). V was pared by 5 bases and J by 3 bases, with 5 bases of the junction left unmatched. The CDR3 reads CASSAVQGDTEAFF. Here the CDR3 DNA reads TGTGCCAGTAGTGCGGTACAGGGGGACACTGAAGCTTTCTTT. The full variable domain, its missing parts supplied by reference TRBV19 and TRBJ1-1, is DGGITQSPKYLFRKEGQNVTLSCEQNLNHDAMYWYRQDPGQGLRLIYYSQIVNDFQKGDIAEGYSVSREKKESFPLTVTSAQKNPTAFYLCASSAVQGDTEAFFGQGTRLTVV.

The chain has TRBV5-4 and TRBJ1-2; D is perhaps TRBD1 (5 bases). Germline V gives CDR1 SGHNT, CDR2 YYREEE (reference sequence). The CDR3 runs 15 residues. V lost 1 base, J lost 0 bases, and 10 bases lay in between. CDR3 nucleotides: TGTGCCAGCAGCTTGACAAGGGGTACTAACTATGGCTACACCTTC. Encoded protein: CASSLTRGTNYGYTF.

This rearrangement joins TRBV3-1 (or the pseudogene TRBV3-2) to TRBJ2-1, with TRBD2 identical over 12 bases. The CDR3 totals 16 residues. CDR1 and CDR2 from the germline V gene are LGHDT and YNNKEL (reference sequence). The V gene end was trimmed by 1 base and the J gene end by 13 bases; junction bases not matched to a gene: 11. In nucleotides, the CDR3 is TGTGCCAGCAGCCAAGGAGGGCTAGCGGGGGGGAGTTCCCAGTTCTTC. Translating gives CASSQGGLAGGSSQFF.

The genes are TRBV30 and TRBJ1-1, with 7 bases aligning to TRBD1. The CDR3 length is 13 residues. In germline, CDR1 is GTSNPN, CDR2 SVGIG (reference sequence). V lost 3 bases, J lost 7 bases, and 8 bases stayed unmatched. The CDR3 bases are TGTGCCTGGAGCCGGGACAGCGCCGATGAAGCTTTCTTT. Translating it yields CAWSRDSADEAFF.

The gene calls are TRBV24-1 and TRBJ2-3; D is possibly TRBD2 (6 bases). The length of the CDR3 is 13 residues. With 9 bases removed from V and 5 bases from J, the gap between germline ends came to 14 bases. In germline, CDR1 is KGHDR, CDR2 SFDVKD. The DNA of the CDR3 is TGTGCCACCCAAGAGCAGCGGGTAGATACGCAGTATTTT. Amino acids: CATQEQRVDTQYF.

This clone was detected a few times. The gene calls are TRBV7-8 and TRBJ2-1, with 10 bases fitting TRBD2. The CDR3 length is 14 residues. CDR1 is SGHVS, CDR2 FQNEAQ, per germline. V shed 5 bases, J shed 13 bases, and the junction held 11 bases outside the gene matches. The CDR3 DNA reads TGTGCCAGCAGCGACACGCGGAGCGGGAGGGCCCAGTTCTTC. Translation: CASSDTRSGRAQFF.

The V gene is TRBV18, the J gene TRBJ1-1; a possible D gene is TRBD1 (6 bases). CDR3 length equals 14 residues. V gave up 3 bases and J gave up 2 bases, with 10 bases separating them. CDR1 KGHSH and CDR2 LQKENI come from the germline V gene. The CDR3 sequence is CASSPGGVNTEAFF. The CDR3, as DNA: TGTGCCAGCTCACCGGGGGGCGTCAACACTGAAGCTTTCTTT.

V and J are TRBV12-3 or TRBV12-4 and TRBJ2-2; D gene ambiguous. Trimming shortened V by 8 bases and J by 1 base, and 8 bases separated the two germline ends. The CDR3 totals 13 residues. The CDR3 sequence is CASFSGNTGELFF. The CDR3 DNA reads as TGTGCCAGCTTTAGTGGGAACACCGGGGAGCTGTTTTTT.

This chain links TRBV5-1 with TRBJ1-6, with TRBD1 matching over 9 bases. CDR3 length equals 14 residues. With V trimmed by 4 bases and J by 9 bases, 5 bases remained unmatched. Germline V gene sequence: CDR1 SGHRS, CDR2 YFSETQ. DNA of the CDR3: TGCGCCAGCAGCCCGGGACAGGGCGTTTCACCCCTCCACTTT. As protein: CASSPGQGVSPLHF.

The genes are TRBV7-9 and TRBJ1-2; the D is unclear. This CDR3 has 13 amino acids. The V gene lost 1 base and the J gene lost 6 bases, with 9 bases spanning the gap. Germline CDR1 reads SEHNR; CDR2 reads FQNEAQ (reference sequence). CDR3 DNA: TGTGCCAGCAGCTTAGGGGCAGATAATGGCTACACCTTC. It specifies CASSLGADNGYTF.

This rearrangement joins TRBV4-2 to TRBJ1-3; D is unclear. This CDR3 region has 14 residues. V dropped 5 bases and J dropped 0 bases, with 8 bases sitting between them. Germline CDR1 reads LGHNA; CDR2 reads YNFKEQ. The CDR3 loop is CASSFPFSGNTIYF. In DNA, the CDR3 is TGTGCCAGCAGCTTCCCATTCTCTGGAAACACCATATATTTT.

This clone was counted once. The V call is TRBV4-3, the J call TRBJ1-5; 8 bases agree with TRBD1. The V and J ends lost 0 bases and 6 bases, in that order; junction bases with no gene match: 10. The CDR3 is 17 amino acids. Germline V gives CDR1 LGHNA, CDR2 YSLEER. CDR3 in DNA: TGCGCCAGCAGCCAAGAACTAACAGGGGGTACGGGTCAGCCCCAGCATTTT. Translation: CASSQELTGGTGQPQHF.

The CDR3 nucleotides are TGCGCCAGCAGCCAGCGACAGATGATGAACACTGAAGCTTTCTTT. Protein: CASSQRQMMNTEAFF. This chain uses TRBV5-1 with TRBJ1-1; weak D call: TRBD1 (5 bases). CDR1 and CDR2 from the germline V gene are SGHRS and YFSETQ. Trimming took off 4 bases at V and 0 bases at J, with 13 bases between the two ends. CDR3 length: 15 residues.

The chain links TRBV4-2 to TRBJ2-5, with 10 bases aligning to TRBD2. With 4 bases clipped from V and 3 bases from J, the junction kept 5 bases outside the gene matches. Per the germline V gene, CDR1 is LGHNA and CDR2 is YNFKEQ. CDR3 size: 15 residues. The CDR3 coding sequence is TGTGCCAGCAGCCTTCGCCTAGCGGGAGAAGAGACCCAGTACTTC. Protein sequence: CASSLRLAGEETQYF.

V usage is TRBV6-2 or TRBV6-3 and J usage is TRBJ1-1; no reliable D call. The CDR3 is 13 residues long. Trimming cost V 5 bases and J 4 bases, with 11 bases left between them. Per the germline V gene, CDR1 is MNHEY and CDR2 is SVGEGT. CDR3 protein: CASSGLTATEAFF. The CDR3 DNA is TGTGCCAGCAGTGGTCTAACGGCCACTGAAGCTTTCTTT.

This sequence joins TRBV11-2 and TRBJ2-1; the match to TRBD2 covers 11 bases. Germline CDR1 reads SGHAT; CDR2 reads FQNNGV. V trimming: 0 bases; J trimming: 10 bases; junction bases outside the gene matches: 8. The CDR3 is 16 amino acids. This CDR3 is CASSLELAGGEREQFF. The CDR3 DNA reads as TGTGCCAGCAGCTTAGAGCTAGCGGGGGGTGAGCGGGAGCAGTTCTTC.

The chain combines TRBV7-2 with TRBJ2-3; weak D call: TRBD2 (6 bases). The germline CDR1 and CDR2 sequences are SGHTA and FQGNSA. The V and J ends lost 8 bases and 6 bases respectively, with 21 bases between them. This CDR3 region has 15 residues. For the CDR3, the DNA is TGTGCCAGCGTCCCCCCCCGGGAGCCTTGGGATACGCAGTATTTT. Protein: CASVPPREPWDTQYF.